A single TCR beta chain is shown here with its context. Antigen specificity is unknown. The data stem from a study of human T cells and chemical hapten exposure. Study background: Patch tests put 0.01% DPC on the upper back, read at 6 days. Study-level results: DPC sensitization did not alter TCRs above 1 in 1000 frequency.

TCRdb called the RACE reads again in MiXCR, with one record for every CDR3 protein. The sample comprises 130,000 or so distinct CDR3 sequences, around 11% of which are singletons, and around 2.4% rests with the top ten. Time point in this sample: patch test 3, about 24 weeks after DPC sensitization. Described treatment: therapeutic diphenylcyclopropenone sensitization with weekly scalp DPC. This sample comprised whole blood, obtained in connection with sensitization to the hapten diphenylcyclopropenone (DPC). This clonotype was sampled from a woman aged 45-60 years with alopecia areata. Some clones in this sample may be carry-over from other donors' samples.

CDR3 coding DNA: TGTGCCAGCAGTATTGGGGGATCCGGAAACACCATATATTTT. Protein: CASSIGGSGNTIYF. The chain is built from TRBV28 and TRBJ1-3; a weak D match, TRBD1 (5 bases). Deletions cut 5 bases from V and 4 bases from J, with 12 bases between. The germline gives CDR1 MDHEN, CDR2 SYDVKM. There are 14 residues in the CDR3. Full variable domain (missing parts from reference TRBV28 and TRBJ1-3): DVKVTQSSRYLVKRTGEKVFLECVQDMDHENMFWYRQDPGLGLRLIYFSYDVKMKEKGDIPEGYSVSREKKERFSLILESASTNQTSMYLCASSIGGSGNTIYFGEGSWLTVV.